This T cell receptor (beta chain) was sequenced in a study of blood T cell repertoires in COVID-19. Notes on this clone: Within the sample, other DNA sequences also encode this same CDR3.

In the authors' methods: Amplification of reference gene primers was used by the study to estimate nucleated cell counts. Using immunoSEQ multiplex PCR, the repertoire was profiled, and TCRdb retains in-frame clones only, with some absent. That table supplies the V and J calls and clone size; D and trimming were determined from the DNA. The sample includes a few hundred thousand clones, approximately 90% of them seen just once. Individuals drawn from 20 to 25 US areas were roughly 18 to 100 years old. Assignments of participants to cohorts depended upon their own reported clinical history. What the recovered Cohort 3 donors had was two negative PCRs, clearance, or symptom resolution. This TCR was recovered from a man younger than 45 who had recovered from COVID-19. Material: PBMCs or T cells enriched from blood (not recorded which).

The CDR3 DNA sequence: TGTGCCAGCAGCGTAGGACAGGTTAATTCACCCCTCCACTTT. This sequence encodes CASSVGQVNSPLHF. V and J are TRBV9 and TRBJ1-6, with D maybe TRBD1 (6 bases). Germline values: CDR1 SGDLS, CDR2 YYNGEE. Trimming shortened V by 0 bases and J by 6 bases, and 7 bases separated the two germline ends. This CDR3 is 14 amino acids long.